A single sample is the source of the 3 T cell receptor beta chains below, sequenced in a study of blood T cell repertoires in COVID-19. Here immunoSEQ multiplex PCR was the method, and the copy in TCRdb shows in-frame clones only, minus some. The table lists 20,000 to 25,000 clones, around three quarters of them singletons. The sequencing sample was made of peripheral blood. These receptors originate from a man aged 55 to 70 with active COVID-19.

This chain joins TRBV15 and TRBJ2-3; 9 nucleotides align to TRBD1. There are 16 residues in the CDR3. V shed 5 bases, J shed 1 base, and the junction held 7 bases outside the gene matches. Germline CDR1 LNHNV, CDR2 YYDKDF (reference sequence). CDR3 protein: CATSGKGDRGTDTQYF. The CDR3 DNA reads TGTGCCACCAGCGGTAAGGGGGACAGGGGCACAGATACGCAGTATTTT.

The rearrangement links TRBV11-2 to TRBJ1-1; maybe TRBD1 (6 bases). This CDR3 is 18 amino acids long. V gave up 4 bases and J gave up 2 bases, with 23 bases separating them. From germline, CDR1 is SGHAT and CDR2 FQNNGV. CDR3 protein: CASSSHRDKWKQNTEAFF. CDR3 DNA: TGTGCCAGCAGCTCTCACCGGGACAAATGGAAACAAAACACTGAAGCTTTCTTT.

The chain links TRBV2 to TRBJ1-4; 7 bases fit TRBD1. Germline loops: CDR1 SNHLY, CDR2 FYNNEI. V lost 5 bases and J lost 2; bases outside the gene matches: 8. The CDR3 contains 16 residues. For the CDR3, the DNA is TGTGCCAGCAGTAGGACAGGAGGGGCCACTAATGAAAAACTGTTTTTT. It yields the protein CASSRTGGATNEKLFF.